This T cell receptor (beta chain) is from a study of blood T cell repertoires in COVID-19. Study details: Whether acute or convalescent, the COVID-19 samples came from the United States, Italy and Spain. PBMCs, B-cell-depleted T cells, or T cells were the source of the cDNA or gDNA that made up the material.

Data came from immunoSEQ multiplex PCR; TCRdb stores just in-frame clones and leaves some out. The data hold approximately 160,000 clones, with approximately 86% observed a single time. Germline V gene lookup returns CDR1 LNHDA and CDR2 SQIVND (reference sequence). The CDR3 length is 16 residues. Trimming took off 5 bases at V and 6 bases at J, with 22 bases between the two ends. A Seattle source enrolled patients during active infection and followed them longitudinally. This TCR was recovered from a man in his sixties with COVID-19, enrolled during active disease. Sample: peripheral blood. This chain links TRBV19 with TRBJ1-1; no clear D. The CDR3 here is CASSAPREAAGAEAFF. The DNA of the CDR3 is TGTGCCAGTAGTGCCCCCCGGGAGGCCGCGGGCGCTGAAGCTTTCTTT.